These 11 T cell receptor beta chains came from one sample sequenced in a study of PD-L1 blockade in urothelial cancer. Method: immunoSEQ multiplex PCR; TCRdb's copy keeps in-frame clones and lacks some. The sample lists tens of thousands of clones, more than 65% occurring once. The sample's time point: peripheral blood 6 weeks after treatment start. The source material was PBMCs, sampled around atezolizumab (anti-PD-L1) treatment. These receptors all stem from a man between 70 and 80 years old with urothelial cancer.

The rearrangement joins TRBV19 to TRBJ1-2, with D hard to call. The ends were cut back, 1 base at V and 1 base at J, with 7 bases in the middle. This CDR3 comprises 14 residues. Germline loops: CDR1 LNHDA, CDR2 SQIVND (reference sequence). The CDR3 region is CASSIAGINYGYTF. The CDR3 DNA is TGTGCCAGTAGTATAGCGGGGATTAACTATGGCTACACCTTC.

This chain links TRBV19 with TRBJ2-7; D call uncertain. Germline-derived CDR1 and CDR2 are LNHDA and SQIVND (reference sequence). V lost 7 bases and J 2 bases, leaving 12 bases between the germline ends. The CDR3 sequence is 13 residues long. CDR3 residues: CASNGDSAYEQYF. CDR3 nucleotides: TGTGCCAGTAATGGAGACTCAGCCTACGAGCAGTACTTC. The whole variable domain, remainder taken from reference TRBV19 and TRBJ2-7, is DGGITQSPKYLFRKEGQNVTLSCEQNLNHDAMYWYRQDPGQGLRLIYYSQIVNDFQKGDIAEGYSVSREKKESFPLTVTSAQKNPTAFYLCASNGDSAYEQYFGPGTRLTVT.

DNA of the CDR3: TGTGCCAGCTCTCAGGACAGGGGGGATCAGCCCCAGCATTTT. It codes for CASSQDRGDQPQHF. V and J are TRBV18 and TRBJ1-5, with TRBD1 matching 10 bases. With 6 bases clipped from V and 5 bases from J, the junction kept 4 bases outside the gene matches. CDR1 and CDR2 from the germline V gene are KGHSH and LQKENI. The CDR3 totals 14 residues.

V is TRBV5-6 and J is TRBJ1-1; 8 bases line up with TRBD1. Germline lookup yields CDR1 SGHDT and CDR2 YYEEEE. The CDR3 totals 15 residues. J was trimmed by 1 base and V by 1 base; bases with no gene match: 3. CDR3 sequence (DNA): TGTGCCAGCAGCTTGCGACAGGGGTGGAACACTGAAGCTTTCTTT. Its protein is CASSLRQGWNTEAFF.

This clone was recorded once. V usage is TRBV18 and J usage is TRBJ2-2; D is possibly TRBD1 (5 bases). Germline CDR1 and CDR2: KGHSH and LQKENI. Trimming took off 5 bases at V and 1 base at J, with 8 bases between the two ends. CDR3 length: 14 residues. The CDR3 reads CASSGQGNTGELFF. CDR3 nucleotide sequence: TGTGCCAGCTCAGGGCAGGGGAACACCGGGGAGCTGTTTTTT. The variable domain in full, completed from reference TRBV18 and TRBJ2-2, reads NAGVMQNPRHLVRRRGQEARLRCSPMKGHSHVYWYRQLPEEGLKFMVYLQKENIIDESGMPKERFSAEFPKEGPSILRIQQVVRGDSAAYFCASSGQGNTGELFFGEGSRLTVL.

This clone was counted a single time. V is TRBV6-4 and J is TRBJ2-5; 7 nucleotides align to TRBD1. Looked up from germline, CDR1 is MRHNA and CDR2 is SNTAGT. V shed 3 bases, J shed 9 bases, and the junction held 7 bases outside the gene matches. The CDR3 has 13 amino acids. As DNA, the CDR3 is TGTGCCAGCAGTGAAACAGGGGCTGAGCCCCAGTACTTC. Its translation is CASSETGAEPQYF.

The gene calls are TRBV2 and TRBJ1-1, with no clear D. The CDR3 runs 12 residues. V dropped 3 bases and J dropped 5 bases, with 7 bases sitting between them. Germline values: CDR1 SNHLY, CDR2 FYNNEI. The CDR3 loop reads CASSEMRTEAFF. In DNA form, the CDR3 reads TGTGCCAGCAGTGAGATGAGGACTGAAGCTTTCTTT.

The chain couples TRBV6-5 to TRBJ1-2, with 8 bases identical to TRBD1. The CDR3 consists of 13 residues. Germline V lookup: CDR1 MNHEY, CDR2 SVGAGI. The trim removed 5 bases at V and 6 bases at J, leaving 5 bases unmatched. The CDR3 DNA reads TGTGCCAGCAGTCCCCCGGGACAGGATGGCTACACCTTC. It codes for CASSPPGQDGYTF.

V is TRBV10-3 and J is TRBJ2-3; 11 bases agree with TRBD2. The CDR3 sequence is 16 residues long. Unmatched junction bases numbered 4, after V lost 0 bases and J lost 5 bases. Germline loops: CDR1 ENHRY, CDR2 SYGVKD. The CDR3 nucleotides read TGTGCCATCAGTGAGTCGAGGCTAGCGGGAGGAGATACGCAGTATTTT. As protein: CAISESRLAGGDTQYF.

This chain uses TRBV10-3 with TRBJ2-7; 12 bases agree with TRBD2. Germline V CDR1 and CDR2: ENHRY, SYGVKD. Trimming took 3 bases from V and 5 from J; bases not matched to a gene: 5. This CDR3 has 15 residues. The CDR3 reads CAISDPSGRANEQYF. The CDR3 bases are TGTGCCATCAGTGACCCTAGCGGGAGGGCCAACGAGCAGTACTTC.

The chain combines TRBV5-1 with TRBJ2-2, with 13 bases aligning to TRBD2. The germline V gene encodes CDR1 SGHRS and CDR2 YFSETQ. CDR3 size: 16 residues. V was clipped by 4 bases and J by 7 bases; unmatched bases: 7. The CDR3 nucleotides read TGCGCCAGCAGCGCAGGACTAGCGGGAGCCAACGGGGAGCTGTTTTTT. Translating it yields CASSAGLAGANGELFF.